One and the same sample provided the 7 T cell receptor beta chains below, sequenced in a study of T cell repertoires in cytomegalovirus infection (dated 2019 in TCRdb). Instrument used: Illumina HiSeq 1500. The public reads were reanalyzed by TCRdb: fastp trimming at Q25, MiXCR alignment, in-frame beta chains only. Merged by CDR3 protein, the rows form single entries marked with the most common genes and DNA. Across this sample there are roughly 280,000 distinct CDR3 sequences, with less than 25% seen only once. About 20% of the sample comes from the top ten. Read against the paper, the sample's treatment or condition label means: in vitro stimulation with specific CMV peptide epitopes to enrich CMV-specific T cells. Which antigens these TCRs recognize remains unknown. The specimen comprised cultured PBMCs, sampled from culture after CMV antigen stimulation. All receptors come from a human donor in good health (CMV status not recorded). Some clones in this sample may be carry-over from other donors' samples.

The V call is TRBV7-4, the J call TRBJ2-7; D is uncertain. CDR1 is SGHVT and CDR2 is SQSDAQ in the germline V gene. The CDR3 totals 11 residues. V was trimmed by 1 base and J by 5 bases, leaving 3 bases between them. The CDR3 here is CASSLVHEQYF. DNA of the CDR3: TGTGCCAGCAGCTTAGTCCACGAGCAGTACTTC.

This clonotype has only a few counts. The chain joins TRBV29-1 to TRBJ2-5; D might be TRBD1 or TRBD2, each matching 5 bases. The CDR3 loop spans 13 amino acids. Deletions cut 2 bases from V and 5 bases from J, with 12 bases between. CDR1 is SQVTM, CDR2 ANQGSEA, per germline. The CDR3 DNA reads TGCAGCGTTGAATATCCGGGGCTTGAGACCCAGTACTTC. It encodes CSVEYPGLETQYF.

This clonotype was picked up many times. This rearrangement joins TRBV12-3 or TRBV12-4 to TRBJ1-1; the D gene is possibly TRBD1 (5 bases). Trimming removed 2 bases from V and 4 bases from J, with 14 bases in between. The CDR3 spans 15 residues. DNA of the CDR3: TGTGCCAGCAGTTTATATCAGGGAAAGCGCACTGAAGCTTTCTTT. Translating gives CASSLYQGKRTEAFF.

This clonotype has only a few counts. The V and J genes are TRBV24-1 and TRBJ2-1, with D tentatively TRBD2 (6 bases). The ends were cut back, 4 bases at V and 10 bases at J, with 16 bases in the middle. CDR1 and CDR2 from the germline V gene are KGHDR and SFDVKD. The CDR3 has 14 amino acids. The CDR3 DNA is TGTGCCACCAGTGACCAGACTAGTTCTAACGAGCAGTTCTTC. Translated, it gives CATSDQTSSNEQFF.

The chain couples TRBV4-1 to TRBJ2-7, with TRBD1 matching 7 bases. The CDR3 totals 15 residues. Germline V gene lookup returns CDR1 MGHRA and CDR2 YSYEKL. The V and J ends lost 1 base and 1 base, in that order; junction bases with no gene match: 4. The DNA for the CDR3 is TGCGCCAGCAGCCAAGTAGGGACAGCATCCTACGAGCAGTACTTC. It yields the protein CASSQVGTASYEQYF.

This chain links TRBV4-2 with TRBJ2-1, with TRBD1 identical over 9 bases. CDR1 and CDR2 (germline): LGHNA, YNFKEQ. The J segment lost 5 bases and the V segment lost 4 bases, leaving 6 bases of the junction unmatched. This CDR3 has 15 residues. In DNA form, the CDR3 reads TGTGCCAGCAGCCTTGGGACAGGGTTGGACAATGAGCAGTTCTTC. This codes for CASSLGTGLDNEQFF.

The table lists this clonotype with a few counts. The gene calls are TRBV12-3 or TRBV12-4 and TRBJ1-2; TRBD1 might be the D (5 bases). The CDR3 sequence is 15 residues long. Trimming pared 6 bases from V and 0 bases from J, leaving 14 bases between. CDR3: CASRHTGTSNYGYTF. The CDR3 DNA follows: TGTGCCAGCAGACATACAGGAACTTCTAACTATGGCTACACCTTC.